The source of this TCR beta chain is a study of T cells after yellow fever vaccination. This clonotype was seen at least ten times. TCRdb used MiXCR to reprocess the 5' RACE reads, holding one entry per CDR3 protein. The sample lists about 130,000 distinct CDR3 sequences; roughly 6.7% were seen once. Trimming stripped 0 bases from V and 15 bases from J, with 18 bases between. There are 14 residues in the CDR3. From germline, CDR1 is SGHDN and CDR2 FVKESK. The source was CD4+ T cells sorted from PBMCs, collected 10 days after the yellow fever booster vaccination. This TCR came from a young man who received the YFV17D yellow fever vaccine. V usage is TRBV14 and J usage is TRBJ2-1; D unresolved. The DNA of the CDR3 is TGTGCCAGCAGCCAAGATCTCGGTCTCCGTTCAGTGTTCTTC. Translated, it gives CASSQDLGLRSVFF.